These T cell receptor beta chains were read from a single sample in a study of PD-L1 blockade in urothelial cancer. Only in-frame clones appear in the TCRdb table, and some are missing; sequencing was by immunoSEQ multiplex PCR. Of about 50,000 clones listed, roughly 80% are singletons. Sample: PBMCs, taken around atezolizumab (anti-PD-L1) treatment. The origin of the receptors is a man aged 65-85 years with urothelial cancer. Each CDR3 is given with its conserved first and last residue. Fields, in order: J gene, D gene, clone size, V gene, CDR3 protein, CDR3 DNA. A D gene is named only where the DNA matches it firmly. Size is stated for part of the rows, as once, few or many counts, or as a class when the clone is expanded.

j_call: TRBJ2-7
d_call: .
clone_size: .
v_call: TRBV11-2
cdr3_aa: CASSSSPAGSSYEQYF
cdr3_nt: TGTGCCAGCAGCTCGAGCCCAGCAGGAAGCTCCTACGAGCAGTACTTC

j_call: TRBJ2-1
d_call: TRBD2
clone_size: .
v_call: TRBV5-1
cdr3_aa: CASSLVSGGADEQFF
cdr3_nt: TGCGCCAGCAGCTTGGTCAGCGGGGGGGCCGATGAGCAGTTCTTC

j_call: TRBJ2-1
d_call: .
clone_size: .
v_call: TRBV5-1
cdr3_aa: CASTVGSSYNEQFF
cdr3_nt: TGCGCCAGCACCGTGGGGAGCTCCTACAATGAGCAGTTCTTC

j_call: TRBJ2-5
d_call: .
clone_size: .
v_call: TRBV6-5
cdr3_aa: CASRASGVTQYF
cdr3_nt: TGTGCCAGCAGAGCATCAGGGGTCACCCAGTACTTC

j_call: TRBJ1-2
d_call: TRBD1
clone_size: .
v_call: TRBV9
cdr3_aa: CASSAQSLTGYYGYTF
cdr3_nt: TGTGCCAGCAGCGCACAAAGCCTGACAGGGTACTATGGCTACACCTTC

j_call: TRBJ1-2
d_call: .
clone_size: .
v_call: TRBV6-1
cdr3_aa: CASSEGQSSYGYTF
cdr3_nt: TGTGCCAGCAGTGAGGGACAAAGTTCCTATGGCTACACCTTC

j_call: TRBJ2-3
d_call: TRBD2
clone_size: .
v_call: TRBV29-1
cdr3_aa: CSVEAGINTDTQYF
cdr3_nt: TGCAGCGTCGAAGCGGGAATTAACACAGATACGCAGTATTTT

j_call: TRBJ2-5
d_call: .
clone_size: .
v_call: TRBV5-4
cdr3_aa: CASSSAEGGPIRRETQYF
cdr3_nt: TGTGCCAGCAGCTCGGCGGAGGGAGGCCCGATACGAAGAGAGACCCAGTACTTC

j_call: TRBJ2-2
d_call: TRBD1
clone_size: .
v_call: TRBV5-1
cdr3_aa: CASNLGQGDTGELFF
cdr3_nt: TGCGCCAGCAACCTTGGACAGGGGGACACCGGGGAGCTGTTTTTT

j_call: TRBJ1-5
d_call: .
clone_size: .
v_call: TRBV28
cdr3_aa: CASRKGGEGSNQPQHF
cdr3_nt: TGTGCCAGCCGGAAAGGGGGGGAGGGAAGCAATCAGCCCCAGCATTTT

j_call: TRBJ2-5
d_call: .
clone_size: .
v_call: TRBV16
cdr3_aa: CASSQSRETQYF
cdr3_nt: TGTGCCAGCAGCCAATCGAGGGAGACCCAGTACTTC

j_call: TRBJ2-1
d_call: TRBD1
clone_size: few
v_call: TRBV5-1
cdr3_aa: CASSWGPRTGNNNEQFF
cdr3_nt: TGCGCCAGCAGCTGGGGCCCGAGGACAGGGAATAACAATGAGCAGTTCTTC

j_call: TRBJ1-2
d_call: .
clone_size: .
v_call: TRBV5-1
cdr3_aa: CASSLAPISRAGSNYGYTF
cdr3_nt: TGCGCCAGCAGCTTGGCGCCTATCTCCAGGGCAGGGTCTAACTATGGCTACACCTTC

j_call: TRBJ1-1
d_call: .
clone_size: .
v_call: TRBV4-3
cdr3_aa: CASSQVVIQSGTEAFF
cdr3_nt: TGCGCCAGCAGCCAAGTCGTAATTCAATCGGGTACTGAAGCTTTCTTT

j_call: TRBJ2-7
d_call: .
clone_size: .
v_call: TRBV9
cdr3_aa: CASSVRPIGSYEQYF
cdr3_nt: TGTGCCAGCAGCGTCCGCCCCATCGGGTCCTACGAGCAGTACTTC

j_call: TRBJ1-2
d_call: .
clone_size: medium-sized
v_call: TRBV18
cdr3_aa: CASSPEAGADGYTF
cdr3_nt: TGTGCCAGCTCACCAGAGGCAGGGGCCGATGGCTACACCTTC

j_call: TRBJ2-3
d_call: TRBD2
clone_size: .
v_call: TRBV4-1
cdr3_aa: CASRGEGTDTQYF
cdr3_nt: TGCGCCAGCAGGGGGGAGGGGACAGATACGCAGTATTTT

j_call: TRBJ1-4
d_call: .
clone_size: .
v_call: TRBV18
cdr3_aa: CASSLDSPTNEKLFF
cdr3_nt: TGTGCCAGCTCACTTGACAGTCCAACTAATGAAAAACTGTTTTTT

j_call: TRBJ2-7
d_call: TRBD2
clone_size: .
v_call: TRBV5-6
cdr3_aa: CASRRGGINEQYF
cdr3_nt: TGTGCCAGCAGGCGGGGGGGCATCAACGAGCAGTACTTC

j_call: TRBJ2-3
d_call: TRBD2
clone_size: .
v_call: TRBV5-1
cdr3_aa: CASSPGTSGGARVDTQYF
cdr3_nt: TGCGCCAGCAGCCCAGGGACTAGCGGGGGGGCCAGGGTAGATACGCAGTATTTT

j_call: TRBJ2-2
d_call: TRBD1
clone_size: .
v_call: TRBV19
cdr3_aa: CASRLDRDTGELFF
cdr3_nt: TGTGCCAGCCGTCTCGACAGGGACACCGGGGAGCTGTTTTTT

j_call: TRBJ2-1
d_call: TRBD2
clone_size: .
v_call: TRBV28
cdr3_aa: CASGMSGVYNEQFF
cdr3_nt: TGTGCCAGCGGGATGAGCGGGGTCTACAATGAGCAGTTCTTC

j_call: TRBJ2-1
d_call: TRBD2
clone_size: .
v_call: TRBV7-2
cdr3_aa: CASSLNPGGYNEQFF
cdr3_nt: TGTGCCAGCAGCTTAAACCCGGGGGGGTACAATGAGCAGTTCTTC

j_call: TRBJ2-4
d_call: TRBD2
clone_size: .
v_call: TRBV11-2
cdr3_aa: CASSLGVAGGKDIQYF
cdr3_nt: TGTGCCAGCAGCCTCGGGGTAGCGGGGGGCAAGGACATTCAGTACTTC

j_call: TRBJ2-2
d_call: TRBD1
clone_size: once
v_call: TRBV7-2
cdr3_aa: CATRRQGNTGELFF
cdr3_nt: TGTGCCACGCGTCGACAGGGAAACACCGGGGAGCTGTTTTTT

j_call: TRBJ2-1
d_call: TRBD1
clone_size: .
v_call: TRBV29-1
cdr3_aa: CSAGGQGGNEQFF
cdr3_nt: TGCAGCGCCGGGGGACAGGGGGGAAATGAGCAGTTCTTC

j_call: TRBJ1-1
d_call: TRBD1
clone_size: .
v_call: TRBV18
cdr3_aa: CASSRQGSGNTEAFF
cdr3_nt: TGTGCCAGCTCACGACAGGGTTCGGGGAACACTGAAGCTTTCTTT

j_call: TRBJ1-1
d_call: .
clone_size: .
v_call: TRBV9
cdr3_aa: CASSTTQGQNTEAFF
cdr3_nt: TGTGCCAGCAGCACGACACAGGGACAGAACACTGAAGCTTTCTTT

j_call: TRBJ2-7
d_call: TRBD2
clone_size: .
v_call: TRBV6-1
cdr3_aa: CASAEVPAGGDEQYF
cdr3_nt: TGTGCCAGCGCGGAGGTTCCAGCGGGAGGTGACGAGCAGTACTTC

j_call: TRBJ2-3
d_call: .
clone_size: .
v_call: TRBV5-4
cdr3_aa: CASSPDLEGGTDTQYF
cdr3_nt: TGTGCCAGCAGCCCCGACTTGGAGGGAGGCACAGATACGCAGTATTTT

j_call: TRBJ2-5
d_call: .
clone_size: .
v_call: TRBV11-2
cdr3_aa: CASSLGAGGSQETQYF
cdr3_nt: TGTGCCAGCAGCTTAGGGGCCGGGGGAAGTCAAGAGACCCAGTACTTC

j_call: TRBJ1-1
d_call: .
clone_size: .
v_call: TRBV30
cdr3_aa: CAWESMGAYTEAFF
cdr3_nt: TGTGCCTGGGAGAGCATGGGGGCGTACACTGAAGCTTTCTTT

j_call: TRBJ2-7
d_call: TRBD2
clone_size: .
v_call: TRBV6-1
cdr3_aa: CASSWLAGNQYEQYF
cdr3_nt: TGTGCCAGCAGTTGGCTAGCGGGGAATCAGTACGAGCAGTACTTC

j_call: TRBJ1-5
d_call: .
clone_size: .
v_call: TRBV6-1
cdr3_aa: CASSRGADVNQPQHF
cdr3_nt: TGTGCCAGCAGTCGGGGGGCAGATGTCAATCAGCCCCAGCATTTT

j_call: TRBJ1-4
d_call: TRBD1
clone_size: .
v_call: TRBV10-3
cdr3_aa: CAISDDRDRYEKLFF
cdr3_nt: TGTGCCATCAGTGACGACAGGGACCGGTATGAAAAACTGTTTTTT

j_call: TRBJ1-1
d_call: .
clone_size: .
v_call: TRBV7-3
cdr3_aa: CASSFSGTNTEAFF
cdr3_nt: TGTGCCAGCAGCTTCTCAGGAACGAACACTGAAGCTTTCTTT

j_call: TRBJ2-2
d_call: .
clone_size: .
v_call: TRBV10-3
cdr3_aa: CAIRRDANGELFF
cdr3_nt: TGTGCCATCAGGCGGGACGCGAACGGGGAGCTGTTTTTT

j_call: TRBJ2-7
d_call: .
clone_size: .
v_call: TRBV11-2
cdr3_aa: CASSQSGQLDEQYF
cdr3_nt: TGTGCCAGCAGCCAATCGGGACAATTGGACGAGCAGTACTTC

j_call: TRBJ1-5
d_call: .
clone_size: .
v_call: TRBV15
cdr3_aa: CATSRVRVDQPQHF
cdr3_nt: TGTGCCACCAGCAGAGTCAGGGTAGATCAGCCCCAGCATTTT

j_call: TRBJ1-2
d_call: .
clone_size: .
v_call: TRBV5-1
cdr3_aa: CASSSSGEYYGYTF
cdr3_nt: TGCGCCAGCAGCTCTTCAGGTGAATACTATGGCTACACCTTC

j_call: TRBJ1-2
d_call: .
clone_size: .
v_call: TRBV29-1
cdr3_aa: CSVEGKGVGTGYTF
cdr3_nt: TGCAGCGTTGAAGGGAAGGGTGTGGGGACAGGCTACACCTTC

j_call: TRBJ2-7
d_call: TRBD1
clone_size: .
v_call: TRBV18
cdr3_aa: CASSSDRGSSYEQYF
cdr3_nt: TGTGCCAGCTCTTCCGACAGGGGGAGCTCCTACGAGCAGTACTTC

j_call: TRBJ2-1
d_call: .
clone_size: .
v_call: TRBV5-4
cdr3_aa: CASSSLTFKAANEQFF
cdr3_nt: TGTGCCAGCAGCTCCCTGACCTTCAAGGCGGCAAATGAGCAGTTCTTC

j_call: TRBJ1-2
d_call: .
clone_size: .
v_call: TRBV18
cdr3_aa: CASSQSLENYGYTF
cdr3_nt: TGTGCCAGCTCACAAAGCCTTGAGAACTATGGCTACACCTTC

j_call: TRBJ1-1
d_call: .
clone_size: once
v_call: TRBV19
cdr3_aa: CASRSGKNTEAFF
cdr3_nt: TGTGCCAGTAGATCGGGAAAGAACACTGAAGCTTTCTTT

j_call: TRBJ1-1
d_call: .
clone_size: .
v_call: TRBV5-1
cdr3_aa: CASSSGGLGTEAFF
cdr3_nt: TGCGCCAGCAGCTCTGGGGGGTTGGGCACTGAAGCTTTCTTT